The source of this T cell receptor beta chain is a study of cytomegalovirus exposure and HLA in healthy donors. Primers included in the PCR were 60 Vbeta and 13 Jbeta primers. The data were produced by immunoSEQ multiplex PCR, yet TCRdb's version contains in-frame clones alone and is incomplete. Counted here are roughly 220,000 clones, about 77% occurring once; the ten biggest clones make up approximately 1.9%. The CDR3 covers 14 residues. V lost 2 bases to trimming and J lost 3 bases, with 10 bases between them. CDR1 is SGHTA and CDR2 is FQGTGA in the germline V gene. Sequencing was done on a sample of PBMCs. This chain joins TRBV7-3 and TRBJ1-2, with D unclear. The clonotype comes from a woman in her thirties in good health and CMV-seronegative. CDR3 bases: TGTGCCAGCAGCTTAGGGGAGGGTGACTATGGCTACACCTTC. Amino acid sequence: CASSLGEGDYGYTF.